The clone carrying this T cell receptor (beta chain) has at least ten counts. What it recognizes is unknown. This sample is drawn from a study of T-cell reconstitution after alpha-beta-depleted transplantation in children. This sample's TCRbeta library carried unique molecular identifier barcodes. TCRdb processed the PCR reads anew with MiXCR; each CDR3 protein has one entry. The data contain over 90,000 distinct CDR3 sequences, around 5.9% of them seen just once; the ten biggest clones take up about 6%. Study-wide results and caveats: Surviving recipient T cells and thymic progenitors accounted for the high day-60 TCRbeta diversity observed in some patients. About two months after transplant, alpha-beta T cells reportedly came from several hundred expanded graft clones. T cells produced anew were the main source of T-cell counts and diversity one year after transplant.

This CDR3 has 14 amino acids. V dropped 4 bases and J dropped 3; count of bases not matched to a gene: 5. Germline-derived CDR1 and CDR2 are SGHVS and FQNEAQ. Material: PBMCs, mostly from graft donor cells, obtained 60 days after TCRalphabeta/CD19-depleted stem cell transplant. The source of this sequence is a female patient under 10 years old who had a stem cell transplant for Fanconi anemia, so the T cells may come from the graft donor. The chain uses TRBV7-8 and TRBJ1-1; 7 bases map to TRBD1. The CDR3 loop is CASSWGQSDTEAFF. In nucleotides, the CDR3 is TGTGCCAGCAGCTGGGGACAGTCCGACACTGAAGCTTTCTTT.